The 16 T cell receptor beta chains below were found in one sample sequenced in a study of blood T cell repertoires in COVID-19. Profiled with immunoSEQ multiplex PCR; TCRdb holds only in-frame clones, not every one. The sample carries roughly 73,000 clones, roughly 79% recorded once. Specimen: peripheral blood. These receptors came from a man in his sixties or seventies with acute or convalescent COVID-19.

This chain joins TRBV10-3 and TRBJ2-2; 10 nucleotides agree with TRBD1. CDR1 is ENHRY, CDR2 SYGVKD, per germline. The CDR3 spans 15 residues. V shed 5 bases and J 3 bases; nucleotides not matched to a gene: 3. As DNA, the CDR3 is TGTGCCATCAGTCCGGGACAGGGGTACACCGGGGAGCTGTTTTTT. This gives the protein CAISPGQGYTGELFF.

The chain is built from TRBV11-1 and TRBJ2-7; a possible D gene is TRBD2 (5 bases). CDR1 and CDR2 (germline): SGHAT, FQDESV (reference sequence). V lost 7 bases and J 0 bases, leaving 19 bases between the germline ends. This CDR3 has 16 residues. This chain's CDR3 is CASTLEVGLDSYEQYF. The DNA of the CDR3 is TGTGCCAGCACCTTGGAGGTGGGTTTGGACTCCTACGAGCAGTACTTC.

The rearrangement joins TRBV7-3 to TRBJ2-7; no definite D call. The CDR3 spans 13 residues. The V end was cut by 5 bases, the J end by 2 bases, with 10 bases between. In germline, CDR1 is SGHTA, CDR2 FQGTGA. CDR3 sequence: CASSLGHPYEQYF. CDR3 nucleotide sequence: TGTGCCAGCAGCCTCGGTCACCCCTACGAGCAGTACTTC.

This clone has a handful of counts. The chain uses TRBV6-2 or TRBV6-3 and TRBJ2-7; 10 nucleotides line up with TRBD2. Germline trimming cut 5 bases from V and 3 bases from J; bases unmatched to any gene: 13. CDR1 is MNHEY and CDR2 is SVGEGT in the germline V gene. CDR3 size: 17 residues. The CDR3 DNA sequence: TGTGCCAGCAGTCCAACTAGCGGGGCTTCCTTTTTCTACGAGCAGTACTTC. This gives the protein CASSPTSGASFFYEQYF.

Remarks on this clone: This may stem from a read error, because a much larger clone lies one nucleotide away. The CDR3 DNA reads as TGCGCCAGCAGCTTGGCCGGGAGCTCCTACAATGAGCAGTTCTTC. Residues: CASSLAGSSYNEQFF. The chain couples TRBV5-1 to TRBJ2-1; TRBD2 might be the D (6 bases). V was cut by 0 bases and J by 0 bases, with 7 bases left in between. This CDR3 comprises 15 residues. Germline V gene data show CDR1 as SGHRS and CDR2 as YFSETQ. Looking up the rest from reference TRBV5-1 and TRBJ2-1 gives the full variable domain: KAGVTQTPRYLIKTRGQQVTLSCSPISGHRSVSWYQQTPGQGLQFLFEYFSETQRNKGNFPGRFSGRQFSNSRSEMNVSTLELGDSALYLCASSLAGSSYNEQFFGPGTRLTVL.

V and J are TRBV7-6 and TRBJ1-3; TRBD1 agrees at 7 bases. This CDR3 spans 15 amino acids. Losses at the gene ends were 4 bases for V and 0 bases for J; bases not matched to a gene: 3. Germline CDR1 is SGHVS and CDR2 is FNYEAQ. CDR3 protein: CASSSGQSSGNTIYF. CDR3 sequence (DNA): TGTGCCAGCAGCTCGGGACAGTCCTCTGGAAACACCATATATTTT.

The J gene is TRBJ1-2, the V gene TRBV28; D may be TRBD1 (6 bases). The germline gives CDR1 MDHEN, CDR2 SYDVKM. The CDR3 runs to 14 residues. Trimming stripped 6 bases from V and 4 bases from J, with 15 bases between. The CDR3 DNA reads TGTGCCAGCAGCTCCGGACAGCGGTTCTATGGCTACACCTTC. Protein: CASSSGQRFYGYTF.

This sequence joins TRBV9 and TRBJ2-1, with a weak D call TRBD2 (6 bases). The CDR3 has 16 amino acids. The germline V gene encodes CDR1 SGDLS and CDR2 YYNGEE. V dropped 0 bases and J dropped 6 bases, with 16 bases sitting between them. The CDR3 loop is CASSVGPPEGVNEQFF. The CDR3 DNA sequence: TGTGCCAGCAGCGTAGGGCCACCGGAGGGTGTCAATGAGCAGTTCTTC.

The chain has TRBV24-1 and TRBJ2-3, with 7 nucleotides matching TRBD1. The J segment lost 1 base and the V segment lost 2 bases, leaving 5 bases of the junction unmatched. The CDR3 is 16 residues long. The germline gives CDR1 KGHDR, CDR2 SFDVKD. DNA of the CDR3: TGTGCCACCAGTGATTCTCCGGGACAGCGCACAGATACGCAGTATTTT. Its protein product is CATSDSPGQRTDTQYF.

This clone occurred a few times. CDR3 DNA sequence: TGTGCCAGCAGTTCCTACAGGGACGGATTCTACGAGCAGTACTTC. Protein: CASSSYRDGFYEQYF. The chain combines TRBV28 with TRBJ2-7; TRBD1 is a possible D gene (6 bases). Germline V gene sequence: CDR1 MDHEN, CDR2 SYDVKM. The CDR3 runs to 15 residues. V lost 4 bases, J lost 3 bases, and 16 bases lay in between.

The V and J genes are TRBV4-3 and TRBJ2-1, with 8 bases matching TRBD2. V dropped 0 bases and J dropped 7; count of bases not matched to a gene: 11. This CDR3 has 17 amino acids. CDR1 is LGHNA and CDR2 is YSLEER in the germline V gene. CDR3 sequence (DNA): TGCGCCAGCAGCCAAGAGTCTGCCCCAGCGGGAGTAAATGAGCAGTTCTTC. It specifies CASSQESAPAGVNEQFF.

As to this clone: With a far larger clone one base away, a read error is the likely cause. The CDR3 here is CASSSYNEQFF. CDR3 nucleotide sequence: TGTGCCAGCAGCTCTTACAATGAGCAGTTCTTC. V gene TRBV5-6 combines with J gene TRBJ2-1; D is unclear. Between the trimmed V and J ends, which lost 3 bases and 4 bases, there was a span of 2 bases. The CDR3 runs to 11 residues. Germline-derived CDR1 and CDR2 are SGHDT and YYEEEE.

This chain uses TRBV10-3 with TRBJ2-5; the D is unclear. Germline loops: CDR1 ENHRY, CDR2 SYGVKD. V was clipped by 4 bases and J by 1 base, with 7 bases between them. This CDR3 spans 13 amino acids. CDR3 nucleotide sequence: TGTGCCATCAGTGGGCAAACCCAAGAGACCCAGTACTTC. It specifies CAISGQTQETQYF.

The V and J genes are TRBV7-8 and TRBJ2-6; 10 bases fit TRBD1. The CDR3 loop spans 19 amino acids. Germline trimming cut 1 base from V and 0 bases from J; bases unmatched to any gene: 6. The germline CDR1 and CDR2 sequences are SGHVS and FQNEAQ. The chain's CDR3 is CASSLGGTGVFSGANVLTF. The DNA of the CDR3 is TGTGCCAGCAGCTTAGGTGGGACAGGGGTCTTCTCTGGGGCCAACGTCCTGACTTTC.

A few counts support this clone. The chain uses TRBV28 and TRBJ1-2; perhaps TRBD1 as D (6 bases). Trimming took off 4 bases at V and 3 bases at J, with 12 bases between the two ends. The germline V gene has CDR1 MDHEN and CDR2 SYDVKM. The CDR3 has 14 amino acids. Written as DNA, the CDR3 is TGTGCCAGCAGTTCCCAGGGGACCGACTATGGCTACACCTTC. Encoded protein: CASSSQGTDYGYTF.

The chain couples TRBV5-6 to TRBJ2-5; 8 bases are a match to TRBD1. The germline V gene has CDR1 SGHDT and CDR2 YYEEEE. V gave up 2 bases and J gave up 5 bases; unmatched junction bases: 11. The CDR3 contains 16 residues. The CDR3 region is CASSFKRTGIRETQYF. The CDR3 nucleotides read TGTGCCAGCAGCTTTAAGCGGACAGGGATTCGCGAGACCCAGTACTTC.